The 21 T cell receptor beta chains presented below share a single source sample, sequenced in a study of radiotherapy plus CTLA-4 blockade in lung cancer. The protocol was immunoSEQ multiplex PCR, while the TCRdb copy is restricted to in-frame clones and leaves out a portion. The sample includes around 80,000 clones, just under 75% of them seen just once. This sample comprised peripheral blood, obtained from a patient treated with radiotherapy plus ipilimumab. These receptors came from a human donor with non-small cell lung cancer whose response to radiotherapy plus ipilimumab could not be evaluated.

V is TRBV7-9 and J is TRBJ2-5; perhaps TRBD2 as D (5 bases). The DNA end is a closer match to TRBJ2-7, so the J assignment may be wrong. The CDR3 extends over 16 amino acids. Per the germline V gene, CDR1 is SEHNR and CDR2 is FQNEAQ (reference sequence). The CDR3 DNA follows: TGTGCCAGCAGCTTATTGTCGGAGGCGAGCTCCTACGAGCAGTACTTC. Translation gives CASSLLSEASSYEQYF.

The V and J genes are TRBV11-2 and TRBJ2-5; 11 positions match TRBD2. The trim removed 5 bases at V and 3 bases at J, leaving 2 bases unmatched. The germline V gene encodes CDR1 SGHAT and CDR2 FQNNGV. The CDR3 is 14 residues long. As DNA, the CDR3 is TGTGCCAGCAGCGCGACTAGCGGGGAAGAGACCCAGTACTTC. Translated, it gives CASSATSGEETQYF.

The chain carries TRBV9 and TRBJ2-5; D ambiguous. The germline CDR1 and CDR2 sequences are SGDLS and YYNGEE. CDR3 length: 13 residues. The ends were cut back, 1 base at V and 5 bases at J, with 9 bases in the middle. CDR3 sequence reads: CASSVRFGETQYF. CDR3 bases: TGTGCCAGCAGCGTACGATTCGGGGAGACCCAGTACTTC.

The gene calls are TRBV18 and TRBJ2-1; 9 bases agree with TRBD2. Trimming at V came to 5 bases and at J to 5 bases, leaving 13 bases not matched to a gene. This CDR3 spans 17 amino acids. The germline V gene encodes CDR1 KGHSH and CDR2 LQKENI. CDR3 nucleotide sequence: TGTGCCAGCTCAGGGCTAGCGGGACACATTTTTAACAATGAGCAGTTCTTC. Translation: CASSGLAGHIFNNEQFF.

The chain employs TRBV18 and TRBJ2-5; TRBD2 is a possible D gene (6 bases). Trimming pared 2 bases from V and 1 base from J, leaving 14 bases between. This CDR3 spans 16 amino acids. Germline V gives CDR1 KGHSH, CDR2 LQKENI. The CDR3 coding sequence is TGTGCCAGCTCACCAATGACGGGAGACCTCCAAGAGACCCAGTACTTC. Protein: CASSPMTGDLQETQYF.

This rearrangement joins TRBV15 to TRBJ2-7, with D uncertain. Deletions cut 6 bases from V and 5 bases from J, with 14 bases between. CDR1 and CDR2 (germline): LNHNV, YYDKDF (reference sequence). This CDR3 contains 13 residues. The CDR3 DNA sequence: TGTGCCACCAGAGGTGCTAGATCCCACGAGCAGTACTTC. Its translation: CATRGARSHEQYF.

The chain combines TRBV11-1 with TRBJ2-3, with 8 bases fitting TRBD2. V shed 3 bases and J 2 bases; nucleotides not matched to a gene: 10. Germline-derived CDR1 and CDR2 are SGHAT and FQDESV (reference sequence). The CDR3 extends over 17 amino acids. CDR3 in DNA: TGTGCCAGCAGCTTCCCCTATGGCGGGGGGCTCACAGATACGCAGTATTTT. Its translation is CASSFPYGGGLTDTQYF.

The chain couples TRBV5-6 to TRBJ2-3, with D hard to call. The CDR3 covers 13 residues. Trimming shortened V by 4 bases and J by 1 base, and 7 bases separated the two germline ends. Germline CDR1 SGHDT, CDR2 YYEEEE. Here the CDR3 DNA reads TGTGCCAGCAGCATAACTGGCACAGATACGCAGTATTTT. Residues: CASSITGTDTQYF.

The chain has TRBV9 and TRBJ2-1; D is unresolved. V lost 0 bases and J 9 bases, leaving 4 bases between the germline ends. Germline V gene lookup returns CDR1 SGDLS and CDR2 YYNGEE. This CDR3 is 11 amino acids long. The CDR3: CASSVAGEQFF. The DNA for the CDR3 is TGTGCCAGCAGCGTAGCCGGTGAGCAGTTCTTC.

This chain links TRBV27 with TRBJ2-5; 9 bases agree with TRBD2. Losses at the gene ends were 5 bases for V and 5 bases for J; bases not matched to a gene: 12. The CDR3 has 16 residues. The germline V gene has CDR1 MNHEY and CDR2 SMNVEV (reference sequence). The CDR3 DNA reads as TGTGCCAGCAGTCCCCTGACTAGCGGTGGGTGGGAGACCCAGTACTTC. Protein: CASSPLTSGGWETQYF.

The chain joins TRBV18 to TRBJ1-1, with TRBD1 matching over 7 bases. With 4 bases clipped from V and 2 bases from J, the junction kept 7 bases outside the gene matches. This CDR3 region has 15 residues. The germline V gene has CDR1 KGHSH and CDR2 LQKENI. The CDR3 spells CASSRRQGINTEAFF. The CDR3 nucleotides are TGTGCCAGCTCACGCAGACAGGGAATAAACACTGAAGCTTTCTTT.

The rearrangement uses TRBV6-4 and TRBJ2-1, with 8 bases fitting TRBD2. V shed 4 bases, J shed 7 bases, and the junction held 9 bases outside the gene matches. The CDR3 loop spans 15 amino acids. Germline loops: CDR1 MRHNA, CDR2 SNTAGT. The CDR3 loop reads CASSVTSGPGNEQFF. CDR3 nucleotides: TGTGCCAGCAGTGTCACTAGCGGCCCGGGAAATGAGCAGTTCTTC.

The CDR3 bases are TGCGCCAGCAGCCAAGGGAGACTAGTCTCCGAGCAGTACTTC. Translated, it gives CASSQGRLVSEQYF. The chain uses TRBV4-3 and TRBJ2-7; possibly TRBD2 for D (6 bases). Germline V gene lookup returns CDR1 LGHNA and CDR2 YSLEER. There are 14 residues in the CDR3. V was trimmed by 1 base and J by 6 bases, leaving 13 bases between them.

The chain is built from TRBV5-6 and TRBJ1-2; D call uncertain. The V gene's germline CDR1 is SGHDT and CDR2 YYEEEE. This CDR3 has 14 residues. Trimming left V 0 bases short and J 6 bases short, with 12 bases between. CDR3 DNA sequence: TGTGCCAGCAGCTTGGGGTTCGGGGTGGATGGCTACACCTTC. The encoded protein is CASSLGFGVDGYTF.

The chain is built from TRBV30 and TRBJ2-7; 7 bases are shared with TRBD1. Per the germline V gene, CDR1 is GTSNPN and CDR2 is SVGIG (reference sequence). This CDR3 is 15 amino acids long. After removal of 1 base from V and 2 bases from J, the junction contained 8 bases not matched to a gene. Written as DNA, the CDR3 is TGTGCCTGGAGTGAAGGACAGGATCGGGCCTACGAGCAGTACTTC. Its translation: CAWSEGQDRAYEQYF. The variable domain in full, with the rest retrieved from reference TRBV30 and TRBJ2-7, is SQTIHQWPATLVQPVGSPLSLECTVEGTSNPNLYWYRQAAGRGLQLLFYSVGIGQISSEVPQNLSASRPQDRQFILSSKKLLLSDSGFYLCAWSEGQDRAYEQYFGPGTRLTVT.

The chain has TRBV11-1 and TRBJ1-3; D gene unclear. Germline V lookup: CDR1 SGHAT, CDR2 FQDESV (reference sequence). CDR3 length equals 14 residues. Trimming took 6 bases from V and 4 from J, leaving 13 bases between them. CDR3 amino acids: CASRSRSSGNTIYF. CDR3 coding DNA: TGTGCCAGCAGGAGTCGGTCTAGCGGAAACACCATATATTTT. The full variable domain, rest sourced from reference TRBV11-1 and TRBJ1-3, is EAEVAQSPRYKITEKSQAVAFWCDPISGHATLYWYRQILGQGPELLVQFQDESVVDDSQLPKDRFSAERLKGVDSTLKIQPAELGDSAMYLCASRSRSSGNTIYFGEGSWLTVV.

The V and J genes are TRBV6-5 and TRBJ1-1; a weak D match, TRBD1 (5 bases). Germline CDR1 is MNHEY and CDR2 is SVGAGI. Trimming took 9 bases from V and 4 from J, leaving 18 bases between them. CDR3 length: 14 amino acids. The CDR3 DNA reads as TGTGCCAGTTGGGGGGGTGGGGTAAGCACTGAAGCTTTCTTT. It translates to CASWGGGVSTEAFF.

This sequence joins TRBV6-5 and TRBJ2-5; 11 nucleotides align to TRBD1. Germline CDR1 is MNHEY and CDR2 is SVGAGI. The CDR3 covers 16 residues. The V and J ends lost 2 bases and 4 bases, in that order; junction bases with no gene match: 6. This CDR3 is CASSYIGTGGTETQYF. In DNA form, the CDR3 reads TGTGCCAGCAGTTACATCGGGACAGGGGGTACAGAGACCCAGTACTTC.

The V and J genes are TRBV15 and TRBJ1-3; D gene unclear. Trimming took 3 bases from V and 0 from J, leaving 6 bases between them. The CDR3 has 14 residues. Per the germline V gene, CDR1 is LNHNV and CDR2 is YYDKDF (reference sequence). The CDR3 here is CATSSRVSGNTIYF. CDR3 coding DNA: TGTGCCACCAGCAGCCGGGTCTCTGGAAACACCATATATTTT.

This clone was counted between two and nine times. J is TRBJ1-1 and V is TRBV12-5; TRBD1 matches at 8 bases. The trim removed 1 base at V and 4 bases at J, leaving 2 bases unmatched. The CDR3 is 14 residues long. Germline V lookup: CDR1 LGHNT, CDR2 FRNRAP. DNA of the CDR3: TGTGCTAGTGGTTTGGGGACAGGGAGCACTGAAGCTTTCTTT. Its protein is CASGLGTGSTEAFF.

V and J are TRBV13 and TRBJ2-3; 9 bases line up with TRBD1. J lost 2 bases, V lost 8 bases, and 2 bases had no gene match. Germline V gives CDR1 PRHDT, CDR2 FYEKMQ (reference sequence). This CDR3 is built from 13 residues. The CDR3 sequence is CASGTGYTDTQYF. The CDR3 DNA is TGTGCCAGCGGGACAGGGTACACAGATACGCAGTATTTT.